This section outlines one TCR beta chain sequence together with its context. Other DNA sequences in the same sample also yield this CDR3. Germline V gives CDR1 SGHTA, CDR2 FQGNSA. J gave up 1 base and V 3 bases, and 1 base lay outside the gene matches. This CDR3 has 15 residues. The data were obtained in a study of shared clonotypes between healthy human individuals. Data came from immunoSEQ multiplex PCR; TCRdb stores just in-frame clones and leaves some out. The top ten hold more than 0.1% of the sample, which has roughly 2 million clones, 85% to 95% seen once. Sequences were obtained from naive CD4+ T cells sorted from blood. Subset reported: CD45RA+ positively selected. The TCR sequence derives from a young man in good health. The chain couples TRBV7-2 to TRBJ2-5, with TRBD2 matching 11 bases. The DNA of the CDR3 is TGTGCCAGCAGCTTTAGCGGGAGGGCCCAAGAGACCCAGTACTTC. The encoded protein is CASSFSGRAQETQYF. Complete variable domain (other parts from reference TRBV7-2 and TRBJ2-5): GAGVSQSPSNKVTEKGKDVELRCDPISGHTALYWYRQSLGQGLEFLIYFQGNSAPDKSGLPSDRFSAERTGGSVSTLTIQRTQQEDSAVYLCASSFSGRAQETQYFGPGTRLLVL.